This note documents a single T cell receptor beta chain sequence. Its antigen is as yet unknown. The sample belongs to a study of T cell responses to AZD1222 COVID-19 vaccine. The study's findings and limits: Only after the peak T cell response were repertoires sampled. Mostly white British, mostly female donors; authors suggested clonal diversity may be underestimated.

Assay used: immunoSEQ multiplex PCR; TCRdb lists only in-frame clones, some missing. Among some 130,000 clones listed, approximately 90% were seen once. CDR3 size: 15 residues. CDR1 is MGHDK, CDR2 SYGVNS, per germline. V was pared by 6 bases and J by 3 bases, with 10 bases of the junction left unmatched. The chain employs TRBV25-1 and TRBJ2-7; 8 bases map to TRBD2. The TCR was taken from an adult who received the AZD1222 COVID-19 vaccine. The material was peripheral blood, obtained 28 days after the second AZD1222 dose. The CDR3 DNA is TGTGCCAGCAGGGTCGGGGGGGGCGGATTCTACGAGCAGTACTTC. Translated: CASRVGGGGFYEQYF.